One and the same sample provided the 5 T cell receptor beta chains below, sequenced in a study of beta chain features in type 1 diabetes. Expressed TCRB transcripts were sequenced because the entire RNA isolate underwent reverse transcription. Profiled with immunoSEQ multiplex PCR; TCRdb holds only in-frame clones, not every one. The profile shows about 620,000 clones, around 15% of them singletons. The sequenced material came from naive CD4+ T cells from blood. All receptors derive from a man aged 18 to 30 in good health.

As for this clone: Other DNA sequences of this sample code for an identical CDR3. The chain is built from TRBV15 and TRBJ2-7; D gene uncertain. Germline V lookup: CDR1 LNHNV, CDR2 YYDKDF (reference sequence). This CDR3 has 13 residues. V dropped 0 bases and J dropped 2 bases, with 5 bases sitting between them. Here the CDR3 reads CATSRDPTYEQYF. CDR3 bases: TGTGCCACCAGCAGAGATCCGACCTACGAGCAGTACTTC. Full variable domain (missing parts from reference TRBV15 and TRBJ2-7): DAMVIQNPRYQVTQFGKPVTLSCSQTLNHNVMYWYQQKSSQAPKLLFHYYDKDFNNEADTPDNFQSRRPNTSFCFLDIRSPGLGDTAMYLCATSRDPTYEQYFGPGTRLTVT.

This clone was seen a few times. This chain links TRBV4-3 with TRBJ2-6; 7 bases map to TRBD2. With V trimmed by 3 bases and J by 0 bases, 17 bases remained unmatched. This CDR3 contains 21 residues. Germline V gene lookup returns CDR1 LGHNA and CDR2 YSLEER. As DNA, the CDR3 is TGCGCCAGCAGCCACCGTGCCGCTACTAGCGCTAAACACTCTGGGGCCAACGTCCTGACTTTC. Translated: CASSHRAATSAKHSGANVLTF.

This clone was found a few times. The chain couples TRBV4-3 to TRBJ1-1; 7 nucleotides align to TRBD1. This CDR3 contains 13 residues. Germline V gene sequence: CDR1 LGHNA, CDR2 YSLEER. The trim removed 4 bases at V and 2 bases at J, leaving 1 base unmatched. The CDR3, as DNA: TGCGCCAGCAGCCGACAGGGTAACACTGAAGCTTTCTTT. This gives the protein CASSRQGNTEAFF.

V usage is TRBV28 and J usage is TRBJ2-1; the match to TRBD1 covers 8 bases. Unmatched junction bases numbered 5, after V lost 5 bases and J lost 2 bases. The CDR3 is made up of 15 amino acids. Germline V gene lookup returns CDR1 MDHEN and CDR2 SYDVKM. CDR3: CASSPRDRPYNEQFF. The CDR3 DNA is TGTGCCAGCAGTCCCCGGGACAGGCCCTACAATGAGCAGTTCTTC. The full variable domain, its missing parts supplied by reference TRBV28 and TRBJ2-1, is DVKVTQSSRYLVKRTGEKVFLECVQDMDHENMFWYRQDPGLGLRLIYFSYDVKMKEKGDIPEGYSVSREKKERFSLILESASTNQTSMYLCASSPRDRPYNEQFFGPGTRLTVL.

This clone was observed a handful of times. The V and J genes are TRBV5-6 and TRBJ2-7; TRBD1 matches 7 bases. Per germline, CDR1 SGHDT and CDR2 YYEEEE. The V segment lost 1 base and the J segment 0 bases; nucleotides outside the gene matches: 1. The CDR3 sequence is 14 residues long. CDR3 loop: CASSLSGGSYEQYF. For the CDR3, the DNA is TGTGCCAGCAGCTTGTCAGGGGGCTCCTACGAGCAGTACTTC.